The source of this TCR beta chain is a study of cytomegalovirus exposure and HLA in healthy donors. Study observations and caveats: Cytomegalovirus-associated status was assigned to about 150 TCR beta chains.

V lost 2 bases and J lost 2, with 13 bases in between. The CDR3 has 15 residues. Germline V CDR1 and CDR2: SGDLS, YYNGEE. The study ran its PCR with 60 Vbeta and 13 Jbeta primers. TCRdb's table, derived via immunoSEQ multiplex PCR, lists solely in-frame clones and lacks some. Of about 160,000 clones listed, around 60% were seen once; the top ten hold about 7.1%. With respect to this clone: Its antigen remains unidentified.

Material for sequencing was PBMCs. This chain uses TRBV9 with TRBJ1-1, with D maybe TRBD1 (6 bases). The origin of this receptor is a woman in her fifties or sixties in good health and CMV-seropositive. The CDR3 protein is CASSVGGHGNTEAFF. The CDR3 nucleotides are TGTGCCAGCAGCGTTGGGGGACATGGCAACACTGAAGCTTTCTTT. Using reference TRBV9 and TRBJ1-1 for the parts outside the CDR3, the full variable domain is DSGVTQTPKHLITATGQRVTLRCSPRSGDLSVYWYQQSLDQGLQFLIQYYNGEERAKGNILERFSAQQFPDLHSELNLSSLELGDSALYFCASSVGGHGNTEAFFGQGTRLTVV.